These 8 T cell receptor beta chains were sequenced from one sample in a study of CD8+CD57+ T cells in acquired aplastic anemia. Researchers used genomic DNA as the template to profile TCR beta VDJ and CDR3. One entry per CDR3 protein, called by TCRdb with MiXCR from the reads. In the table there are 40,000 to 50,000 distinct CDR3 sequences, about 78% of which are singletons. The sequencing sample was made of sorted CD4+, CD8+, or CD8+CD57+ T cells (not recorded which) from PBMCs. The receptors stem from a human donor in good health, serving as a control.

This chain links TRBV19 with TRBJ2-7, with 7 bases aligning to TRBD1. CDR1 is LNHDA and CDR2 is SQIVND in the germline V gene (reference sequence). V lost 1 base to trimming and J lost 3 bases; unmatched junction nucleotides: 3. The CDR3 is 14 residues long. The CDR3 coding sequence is TGTGCCAGTAGTATAGGGACAGGAGGCTACGAGCAGTACGTC. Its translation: CASSIGTGGYEQYV.

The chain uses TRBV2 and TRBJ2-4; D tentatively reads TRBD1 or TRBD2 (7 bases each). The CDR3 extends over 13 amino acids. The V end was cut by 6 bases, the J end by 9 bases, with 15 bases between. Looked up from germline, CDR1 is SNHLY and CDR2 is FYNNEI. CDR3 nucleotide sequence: TGTGCCAGCAGCCCAGGGGGGGCAACCATTCAGTACTTC. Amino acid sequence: CASSPGGATIQYF.

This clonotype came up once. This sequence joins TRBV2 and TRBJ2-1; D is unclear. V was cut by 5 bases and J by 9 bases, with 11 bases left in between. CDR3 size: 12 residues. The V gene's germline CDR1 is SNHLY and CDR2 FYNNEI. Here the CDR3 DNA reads TGTGCCAGCAGTCCCGAGCTGAGTGAGCAGTTCTTC. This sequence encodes CASSPELSEQFF.

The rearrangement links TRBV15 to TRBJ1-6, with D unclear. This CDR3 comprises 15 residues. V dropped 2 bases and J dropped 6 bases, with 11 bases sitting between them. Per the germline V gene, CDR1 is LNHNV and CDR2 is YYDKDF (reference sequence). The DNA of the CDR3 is TGTGCCACCAGCAGAACACGGGCTTTTAATTCACCCCTCCACTTT. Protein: CATSRTRAFNSPLHF.

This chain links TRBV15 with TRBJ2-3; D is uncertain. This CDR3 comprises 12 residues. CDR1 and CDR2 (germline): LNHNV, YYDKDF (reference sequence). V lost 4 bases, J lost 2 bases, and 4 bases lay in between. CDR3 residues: CATSKATDTQYF. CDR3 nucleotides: TGTGCCACCAGCAAAGCCACAGATACGCAGTATTTT.

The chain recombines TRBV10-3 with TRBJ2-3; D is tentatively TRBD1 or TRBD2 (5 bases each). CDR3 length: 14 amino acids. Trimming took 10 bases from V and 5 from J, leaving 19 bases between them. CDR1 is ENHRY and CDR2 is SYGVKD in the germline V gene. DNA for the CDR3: TGTGCCAGCAGGGCCCCGCGGGCAGGAGATACGCAGTATTTT. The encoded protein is CASRAPRAGDTQYF.

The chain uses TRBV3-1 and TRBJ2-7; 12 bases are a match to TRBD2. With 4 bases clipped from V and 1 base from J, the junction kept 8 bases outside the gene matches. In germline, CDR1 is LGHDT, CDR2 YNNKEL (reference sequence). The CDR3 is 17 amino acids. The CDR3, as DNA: TGTGCCAGCAGCCCGAGGACTAGCGGGACACTTTCCTACGAGCAGTACTTC. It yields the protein CASSPRTSGTLSYEQYF.

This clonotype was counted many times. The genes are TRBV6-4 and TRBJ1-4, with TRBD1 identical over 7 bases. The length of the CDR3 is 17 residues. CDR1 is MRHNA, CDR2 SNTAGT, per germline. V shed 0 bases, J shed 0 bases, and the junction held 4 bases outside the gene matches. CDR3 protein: CASSDSGTAATNEKLFF. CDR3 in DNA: TGTGCCAGCAGTGACTCGGGGACAGCCGCAACTAATGAAAAACTGTTTTTT.